This TCR beta chain emerged from a study of cytomegalovirus exposure and HLA in healthy donors. Study results and limitations: Previously analyzed data showed that most TCR beta V segments were productive at a frequency of about 87% or about 30%. For cytomegalovirus status, the classifier reportedly gave diagnoses with high specificity and sensitivity. DRB1 showed the most TCR associations and HLA-C the fewest in a later analysis, as rates varied by HLA locus.

Deletions cut 8 bases from V and 1 base from J, with 12 bases between. Germline loops: CDR1 MNHEY, CDR2 SVGAGI. The CDR3 totals 13 residues. In the case of this clone: The antigen remains unidentified.

With 60 Vbeta and 13 Jbeta primers, the PCR was carried out. The repertoire was sequenced with immunoSEQ multiplex PCR; TCRdb's copy has only in-frame clones and lacks some. This sample carries some 70,000 clones, with less than 6% going to the ten biggest clones. V and J are TRBV6-5 and TRBJ2-7; D is perhaps TRBD2 (6 bases). The sample was PBMCs. The clonotype was recovered from a middle-aged man in good health and CMV-seronegative. CDR3 sequence reads: CASGGQASYEQYF. The CDR3 nucleotides are TGTGCCAGCGGAGGGCAGGCTTCCTACGAGCAGTACTTC.